This T cell receptor beta chain was profiled in a study of beta chain features in type 1 diabetes. Study-level findings and limits: VDJ junctions from patients with type 1 diabetes contained fewer insertions and more deletions. Healthy donors had naive, central memory and Treg TCRB repertoires that appeared less similar than those seen among patients.

A remark on this clone: Its antigen remains unidentified.

The authors obtained over 95% purity in all sorted populations. The sequenced template was cDNA made from the entire isolated RNA. TCRdb's table, derived via immunoSEQ multiplex PCR, lists solely in-frame clones and lacks some. Here the sample spans about 620,000 clones, roughly 16% being singletons. This CDR3 region has 15 residues. Trimming removed 1 base at V and 2 bases at J, with 10 bases between. Germline-derived CDR1 and CDR2 are SGDLS and YYNGEE. The receptor's source is a man between 18 and 35 years old in good health. Sequencing was performed on naive CD4+ T cells from blood. The rearrangement joins TRBV9 to TRBJ1-3; D remains unclear. The CDR3, as DNA: TGTGCCAGCAGCGTAAACCCAGACCCTGGAAACACCATATATTTT. This sequence encodes CASSVNPDPGNTIYF.